This T cell receptor (beta chain) was observed in a study of human T cells and chemical hapten exposure. Study context: A mostly female patient group had alopecia areata, totalis or universalis.

TCRdb re-derived calls from the RACE reads in MiXCR, one entry per CDR3 protein. The sample lists more than 95,000 distinct CDR3 sequences, less than 35% occurring once. Study-level findings and limits: The donors suffered from alopecia, so their immune response may not match that of healthy people.

There are 14 residues in the CDR3. V was shortened by 0 bases and J by 0 bases, with 5 bases between the two germline ends. CDR1 is SGDLS, CDR2 YYNGEE, per germline. A note on this clonotype: As yet, its antigen is unknown.

As for time point: patch test 3, about 24 weeks after DPC sensitization. This sample's treatment: therapeutic diphenylcyclopropenone sensitization with weekly scalp DPC. Phlebotomy was performed prior to application of every patch test. Researchers extracted total RNA from unfractionated whole blood. V and J are TRBV9 and TRBJ2-3; D remains unclear. The specimen was whole blood, collected in connection with sensitization to the hapten diphenylcyclopropenone (DPC). This clonotype originated in a middle-aged man with alopecia areata. Some clones in this sample may be carry-over from other donors' samples. CDR3 DNA sequence: TGTGCCAGCAGCGTAGCGTCTAGCACAGATACGCAGTATTTT. Residues: CASSVASSTDTQYF.